This T cell receptor beta chain is from a study of regulatory T cells in long-lasting Graves disease. This clonotype was recorded many times. Its specificity is not known. Trimming cost V 5 bases and J 3 bases, with 13 bases left between them. CDR1 and CDR2 (germline): SGHAT, FQDESV (reference sequence). The CDR3 totals 14 residues. Sequencing libraries for TCR beta were prepared with iRepertoire HTBI primers and Arm-PCR of CDR3 regions. MiXCR, applied by TCRdb to the multiplex PCR reads, yields one record per CDR3 protein. This sample has around 400,000 distinct CDR3 sequences, with roughly 16% found just once. Study findings and constraints: TRBV28, TRBJ1-2 and TRBJ2-5 were segments that persistent disease favored. Persistent patients shared more public clonotypes (approximately 2,800) than new patients (roughly 970).

Documented time point: newly diagnosed GD, antithyroid drugs for less than 3 months. Making the TCR library involved RNA that had been extracted from PBMCs. Patients all came to the study from an endocrinology department in Xi'an, China. The TCR comes from a female donor with Graves disease. The rearrangement links TRBV11-1 to TRBJ2-5, with D perhaps matching TRBD2 (5 bases). The input for sequencing was peripheral blood mononuclear cells (PBMCs), taken at new diagnosis, from a patient treated with antithyroid drugs. Here the CDR3 DNA reads TGTGCCAGCAGCGGAAGGACTTTCGAAGAGACCCAGTACTTC. It codes for CASSGRTFEETQYF.